One sample yielded the 24 T cell receptor beta chains listed below, sequenced in a study of blood T cell repertoires in COVID-19. The table came from immunoSEQ multiplex PCR; TCRdb's copy has only in-frame clones and leaves some out. The table records 60,000 to 85,000 clones, about 85% of them present only once. Sequencing was carried out using peripheral blood. The receptors stem from a man in his sixties with COVID-19, enrolled during active disease.

This sequence joins TRBV7-3 and TRBJ2-5, with TRBD2 identical over 13 bases. The germline V gene has CDR1 SGHTA and CDR2 FQGTGA. With V trimmed by 4 bases and J by 4 bases, 6 bases remained unmatched. The CDR3 consists of 16 residues. DNA for the CDR3: TGTGCCAGCAGCTCCACTAGCGGGGGGGCCGGAGAGACCCAGTACTTC. This sequence encodes CASSSTSGGAGETQYF.

V usage is TRBV6-5 and J usage is TRBJ1-2; D not certain. Germline V gene lookup returns CDR1 MNHEY and CDR2 SVGAGI. The CDR3 has 14 amino acids. Trimming removed 6 bases at V and 6 bases at J, with 17 bases between. This CDR3 is CASRMTGAVDGYTF. The CDR3 DNA is TGTGCCAGCAGAATGACGGGTGCGGTGGATGGCTACACCTTC.

This clone was observed many times. The J gene is TRBJ1-2, the V gene TRBV13, with 12 bases aligning to TRBD1. The CDR3 runs 14 residues. Germline V lookup: CDR1 PRHDT, CDR2 FYEKMQ (reference sequence). Unmatched junction bases numbered 5, after V lost 4 bases and J lost 8 bases. The CDR3 is CASSWGQGAEGYTF. In DNA, the CDR3 is TGTGCCAGCAGCTGGGGACAGGGGGCGGAGGGCTACACCTTC.

This chain connects TRBV19 to TRBJ2-7; no clear D gene. Trimming took 8 bases from V and 4 from J, leaving 9 bases between them. The CDR3 runs 11 residues. The germline gives CDR1 LNHDA, CDR2 SQIVND (reference sequence). The CDR3 sequence is CASADNYEQYF. CDR3 sequence (DNA): TGTGCCAGTGCCGACAATTACGAGCAGTACTTC. Using reference TRBV19 and TRBJ2-7 for the parts outside the CDR3, the full variable domain is DGGITQSPKYLFRKEGQNVTLSCEQNLNHDAMYWYRQDPGQGLRLIYYSQIVNDFQKGDIAEGYSVSREKKESFPLTVTSAQKNPTAFYLCASADNYEQYFGPGTRLTVT.

The table lists this clone with a count of one. The chain is built from TRBV9 and TRBJ2-2; 8 nucleotides line up with TRBD2. After removal of 3 bases from V and 1 base from J, the junction contained 5 bases not matched to a gene. The CDR3 contains 16 residues. Germline CDR1 is SGDLS and CDR2 is YYNGEE. The CDR3 DNA is TGTGCCAGCAGCGCGACTCTAGCGGGGAACACCGGGGAGCTGTTTTTT. Protein sequence: CASSATLAGNTGELFF.

The chain combines TRBV18 with TRBJ2-5; TRBD1 matches 9 bases. The V gene end was trimmed by 3 bases and the J gene end by 1 base; junction bases not matched to a gene: 0. Germline CDR1 KGHSH, CDR2 LQKENI. There are 14 residues in the CDR3. The CDR3 sequence: CASSPGQGQETQYF. CDR3 sequence (DNA): TGTGCCAGCTCACCGGGACAGGGCCAAGAGACCCAGTACTTC.

This clone was recorded only once. The rearrangement joins TRBV5-4 to TRBJ2-7; 7 bases agree with TRBD1. From germline, CDR1 is SGHNT and CDR2 YYREEE (reference sequence). The trim removed 2 bases at V and 2 bases at J, leaving 4 bases unmatched. The CDR3 sequence is 14 residues long. The CDR3 region is CASSFTGDPYEQYF. The CDR3 DNA sequence: TGTGCCAGCAGCTTTACAGGGGATCCCTACGAGCAGTACTTC.

This chain joins TRBV5-4 and TRBJ2-1, with 13 positions matching TRBD2. Germline CDR1 SGHNT, CDR2 YYREEE (reference sequence). The CDR3 extends over 17 amino acids. Trimming removed 2 bases from V and 6 bases from J; junction bases left unmatched: 8. The CDR3 here is CASSFGLAGAKGNEQFF. CDR3 DNA sequence: TGTGCCAGCAGCTTTGGACTAGCGGGAGCTAAAGGCAATGAGCAGTTCTTC.

This rearrangement joins TRBV5-4 to TRBJ2-7; TRBD2 aligns across 7 bases. CDR3 length: 18 residues. The germline CDR1 and CDR2 sequences are SGHNT and YYREEE (reference sequence). The V gene end was trimmed by 6 bases and the J gene end by 6 bases; junction bases not matched to a gene: 24. CDR3 loop: CASTEDRSLAAGAVEQYF. DNA for the CDR3: TGTGCCAGCACCGAAGACCGTTCCCTAGCGGCTGGGGCGGTCGAGCAGTACTTC. Combining the CDR3 with reference TRBV5-4 and TRBJ2-7 gives the whole variable domain ETGVTQSPTHLIKTRGQQVTLRCSSQSGHNTVSWYQQALGQGPQFIFQYYREEENGRGNFPPRFSGLQFPNYSSELNVNALELDDSALYLCASTEDRSLAAGAVEQYFGPGTRLTVT.

The gene calls are TRBV10-3 and TRBJ2-5; 7 nucleotides align to TRBD1. Germline trimming cut 6 bases from V and 2 bases from J; bases unmatched to any gene: 3. CDR1 is ENHRY and CDR2 is SYGVKD in the germline V gene. The CDR3 has 13 residues. The CDR3 here is CAIRGQSQETQYF. DNA for the CDR3: TGTGCCATCAGGGGACAGTCACAAGAGACCCAGTACTTC.

This clone was found many times. The chain recombines TRBV5-5 with TRBJ1-1; 7 bases fit TRBD1. The J segment lost 3 bases and the V segment lost 2 bases, leaving 1 base of the junction unmatched. The CDR3 is 13 amino acids. Germline CDR1 and CDR2: SGHKS and YYEKEE (reference sequence). CDR3 DNA sequence: TGTGCCAGCAGCTTAGACAGGGACACTGAAGCTTTCTTT. Its protein is CASSLDRDTEAFF.

This rearrangement joins TRBV9 to TRBJ1-1; D may be TRBD1 (6 bases). The V gene lost 5 bases and the J gene lost 1 base, with 15 bases spanning the gap. The length of the CDR3 is 15 residues. Germline V lookup: CDR1 SGDLS, CDR2 YYNGEE. The CDR3 DNA reads TGTGCCAGCAGGAGTGGGGGGGCGGAGAACACTGAAGCTTTCTTT. Translated, it gives CASRSGGAENTEAFF.

The genes are TRBV12-5 and TRBJ2-2, with a tentative D call TRBD1 (6 bases). The germline V and J ends were trimmed by 7 bases and 0 bases, with 15 bases remaining between them. The CDR3 extends over 16 amino acids. CDR1 is LGHNT and CDR2 is FRNRAP in the germline V gene. In DNA form, the CDR3 reads TGTGCTAGTGTTCTCCTACAGGGATCGAACACCGGGGAGCTGTTTTTT. It codes for CASVLLQGSNTGELFF.

The chain employs TRBV6-1 and TRBJ1-1, with D uncertain. The germline V gene encodes CDR1 MNHNS and CDR2 SASEGT. CDR3 length equals 14 residues. The germline V and J ends were trimmed by 2 bases and 1 base, with 8 bases remaining between them. The CDR3 region is CASSELEGNTEAFF. CDR3 DNA: TGTGCCAGCAGTGAACTGGAGGGGAACACTGAAGCTTTCTTT.

The rearrangement joins TRBV6-2 or TRBV6-3 to TRBJ2-5; 11 positions agree with TRBD2. Looked up from germline, CDR1 is MNHEY and CDR2 is SVGEGT. After removal of 6 bases from V and 4 bases from J, the junction contained 7 bases not matched to a gene. There are 15 residues in the CDR3. The DNA for the CDR3 is TGTGCCAGCAGCTTTAATGGACTAGCGGGAGAGACCCAGTACTTC. Amino acids: CASSFNGLAGETQYF.

The J gene is TRBJ1-4, the V gene TRBV6-1; D perhaps matches TRBD1 (5 bases). The CDR3 is 14 amino acids. CDR1 MNHNS and CDR2 SASEGT come from the germline V gene. The V gene lost 3 bases and the J gene lost 5 bases, with 10 bases spanning the gap. In nucleotides, the CDR3 is TGTGCCAGCAGTGAGTGGGGCCTGAATGAAAAACTGTTTTTT. It is translated as CASSEWGLNEKLFF.

V gene TRBV6-5 combines with J gene TRBJ1-6; 10 bases match TRBD1. The V gene end was trimmed by 5 bases and the J gene end by 10 bases; junction bases not matched to a gene: 8. The CDR3 length is 15 residues. The germline V gene encodes CDR1 MNHEY and CDR2 SVGAGI. Written as DNA, the CDR3 is TGTGCCAGCAGTCCTCAGACAGGGGGCTTGTCACCCCTCCACTTT. Protein: CASSPQTGGLSPLHF.

The chain is built from TRBV11-2 and TRBJ1-3; 10 bases are a match to TRBD1. Germline values: CDR1 SGHAT, CDR2 FQNNGV. The CDR3 has 16 residues. The J segment lost 8 bases and the V segment lost 3 bases, leaving 10 bases of the junction unmatched. The CDR3: CASSFQYRTGGDTIYF. CDR3 DNA: TGTGCCAGCAGCTTCCAGTACAGGACAGGGGGAGACACCATATATTTT.

The chain recombines TRBV28 with TRBJ2-1, with 10 bases aligning to TRBD2. The CDR3 length is 14 residues. With 6 bases clipped from V and 3 bases from J, the junction kept 2 bases outside the gene matches. Germline V gives CDR1 MDHEN, CDR2 SYDVKM. Here the CDR3 DNA reads TGTGCCAGCAGAGCGGGGGGGGACTACAATGAGCAGTTCTTC. Protein product: CASRAGGDYNEQFF.

The chain carries TRBV6-5 and TRBJ1-4; D is undetermined. The CDR3 length is 13 residues. Germline lookup yields CDR1 MNHEY and CDR2 SVGAGI. V lost 7 bases, J lost 3 bases, and 9 bases lay in between. This chain's CDR3 is CASNEFSNEKLFF. The CDR3 coding sequence is TGTGCCAGCAACGAGTTTTCTAATGAAAAACTGTTTTTT.

The count of this clone is one. This chain joins TRBV6-5 and TRBJ2-5; tentatively, D is TRBD2 (6 bases). V shed 3 bases and J shed 2 bases, with 16 bases lying between them. The CDR3 has 16 amino acids. Germline V gene data show CDR1 as MNHEY and CDR2 as SVGAGI. CDR3 bases: TGTGCCAGCAGTTATCCCGACAGCGGAGGGCAAGAGACCCAGTACTTC. Amino acids: CASSYPDSGGQETQYF.

The chain combines TRBV2 with TRBJ1-4; TRBD1 aligns across 10 bases. The germline V gene encodes CDR1 SNHLY and CDR2 FYNNEI. The CDR3 extends over 14 amino acids. V shed 6 bases, J shed 7 bases, and the junction held 5 bases outside the gene matches. The DNA of the CDR3 is TGTGCCAGCAGGGACAGGGGGTTGAGTGAAAAACTGTTTTTT. Protein sequence: CASRDRGLSEKLFF.

The CDR3, as DNA: TGTGCCAGCAGAAGCGGGATCTCCACAGATACGCAGTATTTT. The encoded protein is CASRSGISTDTQYF. The V call is TRBV2, the J call TRBJ2-3; 7 nucleotides match TRBD2. Trimming at V came to 6 bases and at J to 2 bases, leaving 5 bases not matched to a gene. This CDR3 is 14 amino acids long. In germline, CDR1 is SNHLY, CDR2 FYNNEI.

This clone was observed a handful of times. V gene TRBV12-3 or TRBV12-4 combines with J gene TRBJ1-2; weak D call: TRBD1 (6 bases). V lost 6 bases, J lost 8 bases, and 16 bases lay in between. The CDR3 extends over 13 amino acids. CDR3 coding DNA: TGTGCCAGCAGCCCTAGCGGGGGGCGCGGCTACACCTTC. Translating gives CASSPSGGRGYTF.